This paragraph reports one TCR beta chain. Its cognate antigen is unknown. This specimen belongs to a study of cytomegalovirus exposure and HLA in healthy donors. At the level of the study: Samples from HLA-typed donors yielded about 85 million unique TCRs in an early data release.

Study observations and caveats: Previous analysis showed most TCR beta V segments were productive about 87% or about 30% of the time.

Germline V gene sequence: CDR1 KGHSH, CDR2 LQKENI. Trimming shortened V by 1 base and J by 8 bases, and 8 bases separated the two germline ends. CDR3 length: 12 amino acids. Primers: 60 Vbeta forward and 13 Jbeta reverse. Per the original data handling: Unique TCR beta chains numbered 60 million to 100 million in a later analysis, with some 9.9 million shared. Clones were sequenced by immunoSEQ multiplex PCR, and TCRdb holds only the in-frame ones, with some missing. D and trimming were read from the DNA, whereas the V and J calls and clone size are those reported in that table. This table has more than 95,000 clones, more than 70% appearing once.

This clonotype originated in a woman aged 45-59 years in good health and CMV-seropositive. This chain links TRBV18 with TRBJ1-1; D not resolved. The sample was PBMCs. CDR3 region: CASSPQGGEAFF. Here the CDR3 DNA reads TGTGCCAGCTCACCACAGGGCGGGGAAGCTTTCTTT.